This T cell receptor beta chain was observed in a study of T-cell memory formation after mild COVID-19. The J segment lost 0 bases and the V segment lost 6 bases, leaving 3 bases of the junction unmatched. The germline V gene has CDR1 SGHTA and CDR2 FQGTGA. This CDR3 is 15 amino acids long. TCRdb reprocessed the 5' RACE reads with MiXCR, giving one entry per CDR3 protein. The sample lists almost 550,000 distinct CDR3 sequences, around 20% occurring once. The sample holds a few counts of this clonotype. The J gene is TRBJ2-5, the V gene TRBV7-3, with 11 bases lining up with TRBD2. This clonotype originated in an adult woman who had mild COVID-19 (a few samples of this study predate the infection). Cell type and time point are not known. Sequenced: PBMCs or a T cell subset sorted from them (not recorded which). The CDR3 sequence is CASRTGLADQETQYF. CDR3 DNA: TGTGCCAGCAGGACGGGACTAGCGGACCAAGAGACCCAGTACTTC.